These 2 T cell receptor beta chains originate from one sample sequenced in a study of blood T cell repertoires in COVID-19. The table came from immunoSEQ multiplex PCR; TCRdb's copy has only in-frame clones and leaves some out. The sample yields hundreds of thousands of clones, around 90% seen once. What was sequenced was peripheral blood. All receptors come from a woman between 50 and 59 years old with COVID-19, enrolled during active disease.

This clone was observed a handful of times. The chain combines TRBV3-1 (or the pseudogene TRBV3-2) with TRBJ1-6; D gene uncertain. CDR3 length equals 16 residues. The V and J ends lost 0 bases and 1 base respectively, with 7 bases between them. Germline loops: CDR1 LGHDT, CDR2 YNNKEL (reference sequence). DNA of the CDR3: TGTGCCAGCAGCCAAGAGGGAGGGTCCTATAATTCACCCCTCCACTTT. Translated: CASSQEGGSYNSPLHF.

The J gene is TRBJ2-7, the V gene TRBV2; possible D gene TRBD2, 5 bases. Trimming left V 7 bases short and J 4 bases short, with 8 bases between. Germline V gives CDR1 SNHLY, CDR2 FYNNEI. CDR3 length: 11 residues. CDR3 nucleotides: TGTGCCAGCAAAGGCGGGTACGAGCAGTACTTC. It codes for CASKGGYEQYF.